This T cell receptor (beta chain) was recorded in a study of T cell repertoires in cytomegalovirus infection. Broader study findings: Dominating the ex vivo response were HLA-C-restricted CMV-specific TCR beta clonotypes.

This clonotype was observed many times. The antigen remains undetermined. TCRdb re-called the reads with MiXCR, one entry per CDR3 protein. This table holds some 300,000 distinct CDR3 sequences, about a tenth found once. The V gene end was trimmed by 2 bases and the J gene end by 5 bases; junction bases not matched to a gene: 6. This CDR3 has 16 residues. Germline V CDR1 and CDR2: MDHEN, SYDVKM. This TCR was sampled from a human donor in good health (CMV status not recorded). Some clones in this sample may be carry-over from other donors' samples. V usage is TRBV28 and J usage is TRBJ1-6; 7 bases match TRBD1. Sequencing input: PBMCs. The CDR3 coding sequence is TGTGCCAGCAGTTTAAGAGGGGGCCCTAATAATTCACCCCTCCACTTT. This gives the protein CASSLRGGPNNSPLHF. Full variable domain (remainder filled in from reference TRBV28 and TRBJ1-6): DVKVTQSSRYLVKRTGEKVFLECVQDMDHENMFWYRQDPGLGLRLIYFSYDVKMKEKGDIPEGYSVSREKKERFSLILESASTNQTSMYLCASSLRGGPNNSPLHFGNGTRLTVT.